A single T cell receptor (beta chain) is shown here with its context. V was clipped by 5 bases and J by 5 bases, with 12 bases between them. CDR3 length: 13 residues. Germline V CDR1 and CDR2: SGHRS, YFSETQ. The data were obtained in a study of shared clonotypes between healthy human individuals. Repertoires were generated with immunoSEQ multiplex PCR, while TCRdb's copy carries only in-frame clones and drops some. In the table there are approximately 2,000,000 clones, approximately 90% of which are singletons. Sequencing was done on a sample of naive CD4+ T cells from PBMCs. Documented subset: CD45RA+ positively selected. The receptor comes from a man between 18 and 29 years old in good health. Some clones in this sample may be carry-over from other donors' samples. The chain carries TRBV5-1 and TRBJ2-3; tentative D call: TRBD2 (6 bases). DNA of the CDR3: TGCGCCAGCAGGACGGGAGTTGAAGATACGCAGTATTTT. Translation gives CASRTGVEDTQYF. Filled out from reference TRBV5-1 and TRBJ2-3, the complete variable domain reads KAGVTQTPRYLIKTRGQQVTLSCSPISGHRSVSWYQQTPGQGLQFLFEYFSETQRNKGNFPGRFSGRQFSNSRSEMNVSTLELGDSALYLCASRTGVEDTQYFGPGTRLTVL.